The present entry profiles one T cell receptor beta chain with its context. The antigen it binds to is not known. No qualities accompany the bases; no much larger clone lies one base away. Reading from cysteine to phenylalanine, the CDR3 counts 16 amino acids. Just the 48-base CDR3 DNA is kept, in frame starting at base 1. The CDR1 and CDR2 encoded by the germline V gene (reference sequence) are MNHEY and SMNVEV. Trimming at the junction amounts to 6 bases on V and 1 base on J, and the germline ends lie 15 bases apart. The meaning of the sample's time point label: 2014-2015 season, pre-vaccination. Seasonal inactivated influenza vaccine (Fluvarix) was administered to adults, and sorted blood CD4 subsets were tracked by TCRB sequencing before and after vaccination. To be eligible, subjects had to be community-dwelling and could not have received an influenza vaccine during the previous 6 months. Exclusions included influenza vaccine contraindications, substance abuse, HIV/AIDS, active malignancy, immunomodulatory medication and active illness such as respiratory infection. Between about 35 and 100 mL of blood was sampled per time point. Circulating Tfh were defined as non-naive CD4+CXCR5+PD-1+ cells, and these cells were sorted into ICOS+CD38+ and ICOS-CD38- fractions. PBMC were isolated using Ficoll-Paque PLUS or SepMate separation. Before DNA was extracted, the cell subsets were sorted from PBMC using a BD FACS Aria.

The data belong to a study of follicular helper T cells after annual influenza vaccination (dated by TCRdb to about 2017). For the study in its entirety: After each seasonal influenza vaccination, blood was collected on days 0, 7 and 28. One week after vaccination, a second recruited cohort of 12 to 13 subjects (Table S1) displayed a similar ICOS+CD38+ cTfh response. To study recall of cTfh clones, some subjects were followed across successive annual vaccinations spanning the 2013-2014, 2014-2015 and 2015-2016 seasons. Multi-year samples were obtained from six subjects, with two vaccination seasons covered for a few subjects and three seasons covered for two subjects. The 2013-2014 samples were cryopreserved, while the 2015 samples were processed right after collection.

Preparation of the library involved the immunoSEQ multiplex PCR assay. Adaptive Biotechnologies carried out TCRB amplification, library preparation, sequencing and preliminary bioinformatics at Survey level resolution. For TCRB sequencing, genomic DNA from the sorted cTfh populations was amplified by multiplex PCR. The authors' analysis ran thus. Clonality was calculated in R as 1 minus normalized Shannon entropy, and the Gini index was computed with the R package ineq. The overlap score was defined as the summed counts of shared sequences divided by the total counts of all sequences in both compared samples. Shared-clonotype significance used Fisher's exact test assuming a theoretical repertoire of 10^7 TCRB sequences. TCRdb mirrors the immuneACCESS table, restricted to in-frame sequences. Some clones are absent from its copies; in checked studies, under half trace to an unresolved V gene, and the reason for the others is unknown. Clone size and V and J calls were adopted from that table, with D and trimming inferred from the DNA. A total of 27,000 or so clones appear in this sample, about four fifths of them only once. The leading ten clones occupy approximately 1.1% of the sample.

The paper as a whole reports these results and caveats: Day 7 ICOS+CD38+ clones were most often found later in ICOS-CD38- cTfh, suggesting that subset may serve as a memory reservoir. ICOS+CD38+ cTfh clonality correlated with the frequency of that population, and its change correlated with the change in circulating plasmablast frequency. Productive TCRB sequences were recovered from only roughly 9-20% of analyzed cells, so rare clonotypes could not be sampled. A recurrent oligoclonal ICOS+CD38+ cTfh response containing tetramer and AIM influenza-specific clonotypes was recalled by successive annual vaccinations.

The chain joins TRBV27 to TRBJ2-2; the D region possibly corresponds to TRBD1 (6 bases align). Sample: CXCR5+ CD38- circulating T follicular helper cells from blood, taken on the day of influenza vaccination. The sample's cell subset or site label is to be understood as: circulating Tfh, non-naive CD4+CXCR5+PD-1+ (ICOS+CD38+ or ICOS-CD38-). The sequence was obtained from an adult who received the influenza vaccine. The DNA sequence follows: TGTGCCAGCAGAAGTTCCGGGACAAAGAACACCGGGGAGCTGTTTTTT. It translates as CASRSSGTKNTGELFF.